These 5 T cell receptor beta chains were sequenced from one sample in a study of shared clonotypes between healthy human individuals. TCRdb keeps only in-frame clones here, not all; method: immunoSEQ multiplex PCR. The table records 1,400,000 or so clones, about 98.5% of them present only once. Sequencing was performed on naive CD4+ T cells sorted from blood. Subset of the sample: CD45RA+ positively selected. Every receptor here comes from a man younger than 45 in good health.

The chain carries TRBV9 and TRBJ2-3; 13 bases map to TRBD2. V was clipped by 3 bases and J by 0 bases; unmatched bases: 7. Germline V CDR1 and CDR2: SGDLS, YYNGEE. The CDR3 covers 18 residues. The DNA of the CDR3 is TGTGCCAGCAGCGCCGGGACTAGCGGGGCCTCTAGCACAGATACGCAGTATTTT. It yields the protein CASSAGTSGASSTDTQYF.

The chain employs TRBV6-5 and TRBJ1-4; TRBD1 aligns across 7 bases. The CDR3 is 13 amino acids. V lost 7 bases to trimming and J lost 7 bases; unmatched junction nucleotides: 6. In germline, CDR1 is MNHEY, CDR2 SVGAGI. The CDR3: CASNPTGTEKLFF. CDR3 bases: TGTGCCAGCAATCCGACAGGGACTGAAAAACTGTTTTTT.

The chain recombines TRBV9 with TRBJ1-5; TRBD1 matches at 8 bases. The CDR3 has 16 residues. V lost 0 bases to trimming and J lost 4 bases; unmatched junction nucleotides: 6. Germline CDR1 reads SGDLS; CDR2 reads YYNGEE. CDR3 DNA: TGTGCCAGCAGCGTAGGGACAGGGTTGGAGAATCAGCCCCAGCATTTT. It specifies CASSVGTGLENQPQHF.

On this clone: This sample also contains other DNA sequences that code for the same CDR3. The gene calls are TRBV28 and TRBJ2-1; TRBD1 or TRBD2 may be the D gene (6 bases each). Germline V CDR1 and CDR2: MDHEN, SYDVKM. V lost 7 bases to trimming and J lost 3 bases, with 10 bases between them. The CDR3 spans 13 residues. The CDR3 spells CASTGGGYNEQFF. Written as DNA, the CDR3 is TGTGCCAGCACCGGGGGCGGCTACAATGAGCAGTTCTTC.

The genes are TRBV29-1 and TRBJ2-7; no firm D call. This CDR3 is built from 12 residues. The V gene's germline CDR1 is SQVTM and CDR2 ANQGSEA. The V end lost 5 bases, the J end lost 3 bases, and 11 bases lay between the germline ends. CDR3 DNA sequence: TGCAGCGTTCTACAAAAGGTCTACGAGCAGTACTTC. Its translation is CSVLQKVYEQYF.